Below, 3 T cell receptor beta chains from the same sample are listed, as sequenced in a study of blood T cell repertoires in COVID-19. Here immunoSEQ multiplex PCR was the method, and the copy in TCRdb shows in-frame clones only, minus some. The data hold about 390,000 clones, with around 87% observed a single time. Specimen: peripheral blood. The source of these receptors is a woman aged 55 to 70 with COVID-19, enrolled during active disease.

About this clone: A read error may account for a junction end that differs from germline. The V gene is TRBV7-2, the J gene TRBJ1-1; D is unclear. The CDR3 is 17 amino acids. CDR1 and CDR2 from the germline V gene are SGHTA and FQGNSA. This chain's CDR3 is CASSLTLSLAANPEAFF. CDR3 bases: TGTGCCAGCAGCTTGACCCTTAGCCTTGCTGCGAACCCTGAAGCTTTCTTT.

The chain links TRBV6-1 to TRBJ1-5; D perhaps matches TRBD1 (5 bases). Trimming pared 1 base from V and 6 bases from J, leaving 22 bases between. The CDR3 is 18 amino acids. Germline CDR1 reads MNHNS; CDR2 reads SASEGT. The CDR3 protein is CASSEGPSGGIFTQPQHF. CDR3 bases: TGTGCCAGCAGTGAAGGACCGTCCGGGGGGATCTTTACTCAGCCCCAGCATTTT.

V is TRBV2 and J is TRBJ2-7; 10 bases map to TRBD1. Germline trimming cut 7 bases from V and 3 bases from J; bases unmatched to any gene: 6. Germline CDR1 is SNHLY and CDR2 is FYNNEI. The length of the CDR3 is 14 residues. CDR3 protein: CASTPGQGNYEQYF. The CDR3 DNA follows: TGTGCCAGCACCCCGGGACAGGGGAACTACGAGCAGTACTTC.